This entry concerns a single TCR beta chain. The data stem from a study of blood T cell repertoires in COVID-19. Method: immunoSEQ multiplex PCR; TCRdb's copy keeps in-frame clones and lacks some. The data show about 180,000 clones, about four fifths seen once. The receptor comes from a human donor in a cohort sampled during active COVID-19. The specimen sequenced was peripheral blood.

The CDR3 is CASSQGDRAGNTIYF. CDR3 sequence (DNA): TGTGCCAGCAGCCAAGGGGACAGAGCTGGAAACACCATATATTTT. The rearrangement links TRBV3-1 (or the pseudogene TRBV3-2) to TRBJ1-3, with 7 bases matching TRBD1. The CDR3 has 15 residues. Germline V CDR1 and CDR2: LGHDT, YNNKEL (reference sequence). With 1 base clipped from V and 2 bases from J, the junction kept 2 bases outside the gene matches.